These 18 T cell receptor beta chains came from one sample sequenced in a study of preoperative IRX-2 immunotherapy in early breast cancer. TCRdb's copy holds only in-frame clones and misses some; the assay was immunoSEQ multiplex PCR. The sample carries about 3,400 clones, 79% recorded once. Treatment meaning: preoperative locoregional IRX-2 cytokine immunotherapy. The sample was tumor tissue, taken after IRX-2 immunotherapy. The receptors come from a human donor with breast cancer.

The chain recombines TRBV11-3 with TRBJ1-2; D uncertain. The CDR3 covers 16 residues. Trimming pared 0 bases from V and 2 bases from J, leaving 13 bases between. Germline V CDR1 and CDR2: SGHNT, YENEEA. The CDR3 reads CASSLEARAENYGYTF. CDR3 nucleotides: TGTGCCAGCAGCTTAGAAGCACGGGCAGAGAACTATGGCTACACCTTC.

The chain combines TRBV28 with TRBJ2-6, with TRBD2 as a possible D gene (6 bases). This CDR3 spans 17 amino acids. The germline gives CDR1 MDHEN, CDR2 SYDVKM. Between the trimmed V and J ends, which lost 2 bases and 0 bases, there was a span of 11 bases. CDR3 sequence: CASSLGRGSSGANVLTF. CDR3 nucleotides: TGTGCCAGCAGTTTAGGCCGGGGGTCCTCTGGGGCCAACGTCCTGACTTTC.

V gene TRBV30 combines with J gene TRBJ1-1; no clear D gene. Germline lookup yields CDR1 GTSNPN and CDR2 SVGIG (reference sequence). Trimming shortened V by 2 bases and J by 9 bases, and 19 bases separated the two germline ends. The CDR3 length is 14 residues. CDR3 DNA: TGTGCCTGGAGTCGTACCGGGATAGGACCAAAAGCTTTCTTT. Protein: CAWSRTGIGPKAFF.

CDR3 amino acids: CASSWGLAGGPADTQYF. CDR3 DNA: TGCGCCAGCAGCTGGGGTCTAGCGGGAGGGCCAGCAGATACGCAGTATTTT. The V gene is TRBV5-1, the J gene TRBJ2-3; 12 positions agree with TRBD2. The junction had 9 bases not matched to a gene; V was cut back by 3 bases and J by 4 bases. The CDR3 runs 17 residues. Germline loops: CDR1 SGHRS, CDR2 YFSETQ.

In DNA, the CDR3 is TGTGCCAGCAGCCCCATAGAGAGGGGGTATGGCTACACCTTC. Translated, it gives CASSPIERGYGYTF. J is TRBJ1-2 and V is TRBV6-8, with D perhaps TRBD1 (6 bases). This CDR3 is built from 14 residues. V lost 6 bases and J lost 5, with 16 bases in between. CDR1 and CDR2 from the germline V gene are MNHGY and SAAAGT.

The chain uses TRBV6-8 and TRBJ2-3; D may be TRBD1 (6 bases). The V gene lost 7 bases and the J gene lost 1 base, with 12 bases spanning the gap. This CDR3 is built from 14 residues. CDR1 is MNHGY, CDR2 SAAAGT, per germline. This chain's CDR3 is CASKYTGRTDTQYF. The CDR3 DNA reads TGTGCCAGCAAGTATACAGGGCGCACAGATACGCAGTATTTT.

This clone has only a few counts. In DNA, the CDR3 is TGTGCCAGTAGTAGTGGGACAGGGGGCATGGCCGGGGAGCTGTTTTTT. Amino acids: CASSSGTGGMAGELFF. The gene calls are TRBV19 and TRBJ2-2; 12 bases align to TRBD1. With 4 bases clipped from V and 6 bases from J, the junction kept 6 bases outside the gene matches. Germline assignment: CDR1 LNHDA and CDR2 SQIVND (reference sequence). This CDR3 has 16 amino acids. The full variable domain, with the rest looked up from reference TRBV19 and TRBJ2-2, is DGGITQSPKYLFRKEGQNVTLSCEQNLNHDAMYWYRQDPGQGLRLIYYSQIVNDFQKGDIAEGYSVSREKKESFPLTVTSAQKNPTAFYLCASSSGTGGMAGELFFGEGSRLTVL.

The chain combines TRBV11-3 with TRBJ1-2; 9 nucleotides line up with TRBD1. The CDR3 sequence is 18 residues long. Germline CDR1 SGHNT, CDR2 YENEEA. Germline trimming cut 3 bases from V and 1 base from J; bases unmatched to any gene: 12. CDR3 sequence: CASSFIAGQGLINYGYTF. The CDR3 nucleotides read TGTGCCAGCAGCTTTATTGCAGGACAGGGGCTTATTAACTATGGCTACACCTTC. The full variable domain, completed using reference TRBV11-3 and TRBJ1-2, is EAGVVQSPRYKIIEKKQPVAFWCNPISGHNTLYWYLQNLGQGPELLIRYENEEAVDDSQLPKDRFSAERLKGVDSTLKIQPAELGDSAVYLCASSFIAGQGLINYGYTFGSGTRLTVV.

V is TRBV28 and J is TRBJ1-2; no clear D gene. Trimming stripped 2 bases from V and 5 bases from J, with 9 bases between. CDR1 and CDR2 from the germline V gene are MDHEN and SYDVKM. The CDR3 is made up of 13 amino acids. The CDR3 protein is CASSLPGTYGYTF. The CDR3 coding sequence is TGTGCCAGCAGTTTACCGGGAACTTATGGCTACACCTTC.

The rearrangement uses TRBV29-1 and TRBJ1-1; TRBD1 aligns across 12 bases. There are 14 residues in the CDR3. In germline, CDR1 is SQVTM, CDR2 ANQGSEA. V trimming: 7 bases; J trimming: 5 bases; junction bases outside the gene matches: 8. CDR3 amino acids: CSDWGQGAGTEAFF. The CDR3 region has the DNA TGCAGCGACTGGGGACAGGGGGCCGGGACTGAAGCTTTCTTT.

The V and J genes are TRBV23-1 and TRBJ1-2; unclear D gene. TRBV23-1 is labeled an ORF, and its function is uncertain. The length of the CDR3 is 16 residues. Trimming took off 6 bases at V and 0 bases at J, with 17 bases between the two ends. The chain's CDR3 is CASSQELGISNYGYTF. The CDR3 DNA reads as TGCGCCAGCAGCCAAGAGTTGGGCATATCTAACTATGGCTACACCTTC.

The chain is built from TRBV10-1 and TRBJ2-3, with TRBD2 matching 12 bases. This CDR3 region has 15 residues. Germline assignment: CDR1 WNHNN and CDR2 SYGVQD (reference sequence). V was pared by 5 bases and J by 5 bases, with 5 bases of the junction left unmatched. The CDR3 spells CASSNMGLAGDTQYF. In nucleotides, the CDR3 is TGCGCCAGCAGTAACATGGGACTAGCGGGAGATACGCAGTATTTT.

In its sample, this clone was seen once. The chain is built from TRBV6-8 and TRBJ2-2; the match to TRBD2 covers 7 bases. The CDR3 has 15 amino acids. In germline, CDR1 is MNHGY, CDR2 SAAAGT. V was pared by 2 bases and J by 3 bases, with 3 bases of the junction left unmatched. The CDR3 bases are TGTGCCAGCAGTTACGCGGGGGTCCACACCGGGGAGCTGTTTTTT. Amino acids: CASSYAGVHTGELFF.

The V and J genes are TRBV6-8 and TRBJ1-3, with D perhaps TRBD1 (5 bases). This CDR3 has 14 residues. From germline, CDR1 is MNHGY and CDR2 SAAAGT. Trimming removed 10 bases from V and 0 bases from J, with 13 bases in between. DNA of the CDR3: TGTGCCACTAGGGACGCCGACTCTGGAAACACCATATATTTT. It codes for CATRDADSGNTIYF.

By proportion, this clone is large. This rearrangement joins TRBV6-8 to TRBJ2-7; 9 bases map to TRBD1. Germline V gene lookup returns CDR1 MNHGY and CDR2 SAAAGT. Trimming removed 2 bases from V and 5 bases from J; junction bases left unmatched: 7. CDR3 size: 15 residues. CDR3: CASSYPGTGIHEQYF. As DNA, the CDR3 is TGTGCCAGCAGTTACCCCGGGACAGGGATCCACGAGCAGTACTTC.

There are a few counts of this clone. The chain joins TRBV5-1 to TRBJ1-1, with D uncertain. CDR1 SGHRS and CDR2 YFSETQ come from the germline V gene. The CDR3 is 15 amino acids. The V gene lost 4 bases and the J gene lost 4 bases, with 17 bases spanning the gap. CDR3 nucleotide sequence: TGCGCCAGCAGCCAAACGGAGAGGGCAACCACTGAAGCTTTCTTT. It specifies CASSQTERATTEAFF.

This clone was counted only a few times. V and J are TRBV30 and TRBJ1-1; D possibly corresponds to TRBD1 (6 bases). This CDR3 region has 13 residues. Germline values: CDR1 GTSNPN, CDR2 SVGIG (reference sequence). V lost 2 bases and J 8 bases, leaving 15 bases between the germline ends. The CDR3 reads CAWSPGWGGEAFF. Here the CDR3 DNA reads TGTGCCTGGAGTCCCGGTTGGGGGGGCGAAGCTTTCTTT.

V and J are TRBV14 and TRBJ1-6; D uncertain. V shed 0 bases and J shed 3 bases, with 12 bases lying between them. Per the germline V gene, CDR1 is SGHDN and CDR2 is FVKESK. This CDR3 is 17 amino acids long. The CDR3 coding sequence is TGTGCCAGCAGCCAAGATCGGGGAGTTCACTATAATTCACCCCTCCACTTT. As protein: CASSQDRGVHYNSPLHF.